This TCR beta chain was captured in a study of early T cells in non-severe SARS-CoV-2 infection (dated by TCRdb to the early 2020s). In terms of the full investigation: Because TCR sequencing relied on bulk RNA taken from unsorted whole blood, pairing of alpha and beta chains was not possible. Study-wide findings and limitations: VDJdb matching was skewed toward anti-spike CD8 responses and likely underestimated virus-specific expansions, missing private and CD4 specificities.

The method behind the library was 5' RACE. Sequenced on a NextSeq 500. In the TCR library protocol, unique molecular identifiers were attached to individual cDNA molecules to correct for PCR bias and sequencing error. TCR alpha and beta chains were both sequenced, and the abundances of alpha and beta sequences in each sample were closely correlated with each other. On the authors' methods: Decombinator V4 was used to annotate the V gene, J gene and CDR3 of the TCR sequences. TCRs were defined as expanded if a significant change between any two time points was detected under a Poisson model with p below 0.0001. TCR abundances were normalised to the total number of TCRs sequenced per sample and expressed as counts per million. MAIT TCRs were defined by TRAV1-2 paired with TRAJ12, TRAJ20 or TRAJ33, and iNKT TCRs by TRAV10 paired with TRAJ18. VDJdb, accessed on 1 November 2021, was searched for TCRs annotated for CMV, EBV and SARS-CoV-2, and TCRs annotated for more than one antigen were excluded. The public reads were run again by TCRdb, first through fastp at Q25 and then through MiXCR, and only productive beta chains were kept. All rows with the same CDR3 protein become a single entry with the most common DNA and genes. Clone size and V and J calls follow TCRdb, not the original study. In all, the sample holds about 52,000 distinct CDR3 sequences, and approximately 10% of those were seen once. About 13% of the sample lies in the top ten.

After removal of 8 bases from V and 4 bases from J, the junction retains 6 bases not matched to a gene. The germline V gene specifies ENHRY as CDR1 and SYGVKD as CDR2. There are 14 amino acids in the CDR3, from cysteine to phenylalanine inclusive. Of all the DNA, just the CDR3 is kept, 42 bases in frame from base 1. Comment on this clonotype: Its antigen remains unidentified. No much larger clone is present one base from it, and per-base qualities are unavailable.

The study was a case-control design nested within a healthcare worker cohort in London, UK, with weekly nasopharyngeal swab PCR tests and blood sampling. Healthcare workers were recruited during the week of the UK lockdown, between 23 and 31 March 2020, and followed weekly for up to roughly 16 weeks. The TCR was taken from an adult who was a healthcare worker with PCR-confirmed SARS-CoV-2 infection or an uninfected control (not recorded which). The sequencing sample was made of whole blood. In this chain, TRBV10-3 is recombined with TRBJ2-2, and 8 junctional nucleotides match TRBD2. For the CDR3, the sequence is CAIRGGTTTGELFF. The DNA is as follows: TGTGCCATCCGGGGGGGGACAACCACCGGGGAGCTGTTTTTT.